Below are 28 T cell receptor beta chains sequenced from a single sample in a study of regulatory T cells in long-lasting Graves disease. TCR beta libraries were built with iRepertoire HTBI primers and Arm-PCR of CDR3 regions. MiXCR was run by TCRdb on the multiplex PCR reads, yielding one entry per CDR3 protein. Here the sample spans some 560,000 distinct CDR3 sequences, about 16% being singletons. Time point: newly diagnosed GD, antithyroid drugs for less than 3 months. There was RNA extracted from PBMCs, and the TCR library was made from it. The data were also submitted as part of a second study, on T cells in Graves' hyperthyroidism and ophthalmopathy.

Sample: peripheral blood mononuclear cells (PBMCs), taken at new diagnosis, from a patient treated with antithyroid drugs. The origin of the receptors is a woman aged 35 to 60 with Graves disease.

Comments on this clonotype: Given a far larger clone just one base away, this is likely a sequencing read error. The V gene is TRBV27, the J gene TRBJ2-3, with 9 bases identical to TRBD1. This CDR3 contains 17 residues. With V trimmed by 8 bases and J by 2 bases, 14 bases remained unmatched. Germline V lookup: CDR1 MNHEY, CDR2 SMNVEV (reference sequence). CDR3 nucleotides: TGTGCCAGCCGTTCGGGACAGGGACCCACGTCCACAGATACGCAGTATTTT. This translates into CASRSGQGPTSTDTQYF.

Many counts were recorded for this clonotype. This chain uses TRBV2 with TRBJ1-5; a possible D gene is TRBD1 (6 bases). V was shortened by 8 bases and J by 4 bases, with 12 bases between the two germline ends. Germline V gene sequence: CDR1 SNHLY, CDR2 FYNNEI. This CDR3 has 13 residues. CDR3 region: CASQDRRNQPQHF. The CDR3 nucleotides are TGTGCCAGCCAGGACAGACGAAATCAGCCCCAGCATTTT.

This chain connects TRBV5-1 to TRBJ2-3, with 8 bases identical to TRBD2. This CDR3 is built from 16 residues. V trimming: 0 bases; J trimming: 4 bases; junction bases outside the gene matches: 7. Germline CDR1 and CDR2: SGHRS and YFSETQ. Here the CDR3 reads CASSLVAGGPADTQYF. CDR3 DNA: TGCGCCAGCAGCTTGGTGGCGGGGGGCCCGGCAGATACGCAGTATTTT.

CDR3 region: CASRAGGNNEQFF. CDR3 nucleotide sequence: TGTGCCAGTAGAGCGGGGGGAAACAATGAGCAGTTCTTC. The V gene is TRBV7-9, the J gene TRBJ2-1; 9 bases are shared with TRBD2. This CDR3 has 13 residues. Trimming at V came to 9 bases and at J to 5 bases, leaving 5 bases not matched to a gene. The germline V gene encodes CDR1 SEHNR and CDR2 FQNEAQ (reference sequence).

This clonotype was detected only once. An end of the junction differs from the germline gene, which may be a read error. This chain joins TRBV2 and TRBJ1-3; D uncertain. Germline-derived CDR1 and CDR2 are SNHLY and FYNNEI. CDR3 length: 16 residues. CDR3 DNA sequence: TGTGCCAACAGTGAAGCGCCCCTGAGCTCTGGAAACACCATATATTTT. It translates to CANSEAPLSSGNTIYF.

This clonotype was counted a few times. V and J are TRBV7-6 and TRBJ2-2, with 8 bases fitting TRBD1. The CDR3 contains 16 residues. Per germline, CDR1 SGHVS and CDR2 FNYEAQ. Losses at the gene ends were 5 bases for V and 3 bases for J; bases not matched to a gene: 8. This CDR3 reads CASSRAGQGYTGELFF. As DNA, the CDR3 is TGTGCCAGCAGCCGAGCAGGACAGGGCTACACCGGGGAGCTGTTTTTT.

Ten or more counts support this clonotype. The chain is built from TRBV10-3 and TRBJ2-2, with 9 bases that match TRBD1. Looked up from germline, CDR1 is ENHRY and CDR2 is SYGVKD. The CDR3 runs to 14 residues. With 7 bases clipped from V and 4 bases from J, the junction kept 4 bases outside the gene matches. CDR3: CAIKDRGSTGELFF. CDR3 in DNA: TGTGCCATCAAAGACAGGGGGTCCACCGGGGAGCTGTTTTTT.

The CDR3 coding sequence is TGCGCCAGCAGCCAAGAAGGTATTCAGCCCCAGCATTTT. Encoded protein: CASSQEGIQPQHF. The rearrangement uses TRBV4-1 and TRBJ1-5; D unresolved. Germline lookup yields CDR1 MGHRA and CDR2 YSYEKL. Trimming stripped 0 bases from V and 6 bases from J, with 6 bases between. The CDR3 covers 13 residues.

V is TRBV3-1 and J is TRBJ1-1, with 9 bases fitting TRBD1. The ends lost 0 bases at V and 6 bases at J; junction bases unmatched: 5. Germline V lookup: CDR1 LGHDT, CDR2 YNNKEL (reference sequence). CDR3 length: 15 residues. The CDR3 is CASSQELQGAAEAFF. The CDR3 DNA follows: TGTGCCAGCAGCCAAGAACTACAGGGGGCCGCTGAAGCTTTCTTT. The whole variable domain, filled in from reference TRBV3-1 and TRBJ1-1, reads DTAVSQTPKYLVTQMGNDKSIKCEQNLGHDTMYWYKQDSKKFLKIMFSYNNKELIINETVPNRFSPKSPDKAHLNLHINSLELGDSAVYFCASSQELQGAAEAFFGQGTRLTVV.

This clonotype has a count of ten or more. V is TRBV6-1 and J is TRBJ2-1; 7 nucleotides match TRBD2. This CDR3 is built from 12 residues. Germline trimming cut 6 bases from V and 8 bases from J; bases unmatched to any gene: 4. CDR1 MNHNS and CDR2 SASEGT come from the germline V gene. The CDR3: CASSRGGDEQFF. Here the CDR3 DNA reads TGTGCCAGCAGCCGCGGGGGAGATGAGCAGTTCTTC.

This clonotype was picked up many times. The genes are TRBV2 and TRBJ1-5; TRBD1 might be the D (6 bases). CDR1 and CDR2 (germline): SNHLY, FYNNEI. The CDR3 loop spans 15 amino acids. V was clipped by 3 bases and J by 3 bases, with 12 bases between them. The CDR3 loop reads CASSDLQGLNQPQHF. CDR3 DNA sequence: TGTGCCAGCAGTGACCTCCAGGGGCTCAATCAGCCCCAGCATTTT.

This clonotype was observed a few times. This may come from a read error, since a much larger clone is one base off. This chain uses TRBV5-5 with TRBJ1-2, with D hard to call. This CDR3 spans 14 amino acids. Germline V gene data show CDR1 as SGHKS and CDR2 as YYEKEE (reference sequence). The CDR3 loop is CASSLSQSNCGYTF. The DNA for the CDR3 is TGTGCCAGCAGCTTGAGCCAGTCGAACTGTGGCTACACCTTC.

This clonotype came up many times. The chain joins TRBV28 to TRBJ1-5, with no clear D. Germline V gene data show CDR1 as MDHEN and CDR2 as SYDVKM. The ends were cut back, 5 bases at V and 2 bases at J, with 16 bases in the middle. The CDR3 is 16 amino acids. The chain's CDR3 is CASSTDSTGGNQPQHF. CDR3 sequence (DNA): TGTGCCAGCAGTACAGACTCGACGGGAGGCAATCAGCCCCAGCATTTT.

This clonotype has a handful of counts. Germline and junction disagree at one end, which may indicate a read error. The chain combines TRBV6-1 with TRBJ2-2, with 9 bases that match TRBD1. The germline V gene has CDR1 MNHNS and CDR2 SASEGT. This CDR3 is built from 13 residues. The DNA of the CDR3 is TGTGCCAGCAGTGGGACAGGGGTCGGGGAGCTGGTTTTT. It translates to CASSGTGVGELVF.

The chain is built from TRBV30 and TRBJ1-2; D is undetermined. The CDR3 loop spans 13 amino acids. Germline lookup yields CDR1 GTSNPN and CDR2 SVGIG (reference sequence). Trimming removed 0 bases from V and 4 bases from J, with 9 bases in between. The CDR3 sequence is CAWSVARSYGYTF. DNA of the CDR3: TGTGCCTGGAGTGTAGCCAGGTCCTATGGCTACACCTTC.

The rearrangement joins TRBV28 to TRBJ2-5, with D perhaps matching TRBD2 (6 bases). The V gene's germline CDR1 is MDHEN and CDR2 SYDVKM. The CDR3 sequence is 15 residues long. Trimming stripped 5 bases from V and 4 bases from J, with 17 bases between. This CDR3 is CASSLTWGVPETQYF. CDR3 coding DNA: TGTGCCAGCAGTCTAACTTGGGGGGTCCCAGAGACCCAGTACTTC.

Note on this clonotype: This may come from a read error, since a much larger clone is one base off. This chain uses TRBV11-2 with TRBJ2-7; 13 bases fit TRBD2. CDR1 and CDR2 from the germline V gene are SGHAT and FQNNGV. The CDR3 totals 17 residues. The CDR3 DNA sequence: TGTGCCAGCAGCTTAGGCCGGACTAGCGGGGGCCGAGAGACCCAGCACTTC. Its protein product is CASSLGRTSGGRETQHF.

This clonotype has ten or more counts. The rearrangement links TRBV12-3 or TRBV12-4 to TRBJ1-5; TRBD1 matches at 8 bases. The V segment lost 10 bases and the J segment 0 bases; nucleotides outside the gene matches: 5. The CDR3 sequence is 14 residues long. This chain's CDR3 is CATNRGNSNQPQHF. CDR3 coding DNA: TGTGCCACCAACAGGGGGAATAGCAATCAGCCCCAGCATTTT.

This rearrangement joins TRBV28 to TRBJ2-2; weak D call: TRBD1 (5 bases). With 3 bases removed from V and 5 bases from J, the gap between germline ends came to 13 bases. The CDR3 has 15 amino acids. Germline V gene sequence: CDR1 MDHEN, CDR2 SYDVKM. In DNA form, the CDR3 reads TGTGCCAGCAGTTTTACGACAGCCGGGACCGGGGAGCTGTTTTTT. Encoded protein: CASSFTTAGTGELFF.

This clonotype appeared many times. The V call is TRBV7-2, the J call TRBJ1-2; 9 nucleotides match TRBD1. The germline V gene has CDR1 SGHTA and CDR2 FQGNSA. The length of the CDR3 is 16 residues. J was trimmed by 2 bases and V by 6 bases; bases with no gene match: 10. This chain's CDR3 is CASRSRDRVPNYGYTF. In DNA form, the CDR3 reads TGTGCCAGCAGATCCCGGGACAGGGTACCAAACTATGGCTACACCTTC.

This clonotype occurred once. A much larger clone lies a single base off, so this may be a read error. The V gene is TRBV7-9, the J gene TRBJ2-3; 14 nucleotides agree with TRBD2. The CDR3 spans 19 residues. The germline CDR1 and CDR2 sequences are SEHNR and FQNEAQ (reference sequence). The V and J ends lost 6 bases and 8 bases, in that order; junction bases with no gene match: 19. The CDR3 DNA reads as TGTGCCAGCAGTCGGCTCTTGGGACTAGCGGGGGCCAAAGCAGGTACGCAGTATTTT. This codes for CASSRLLGLAGAKAGTQYF. Full variable domain (missing parts from reference TRBV7-9 and TRBJ2-3): DTGVSQNPRHKITKRGQNVTFRCDPISEHNRLYWYRQTLGQGPEFLTYFQNEAQLEKSRLLSDRFSAERPKGSFSTLEIQRTEQGDSAMYLCASSRLLGLAGAKAGTQYFGPGTRLTVL.

The chain employs TRBV28 and TRBJ2-2; D uncertain. CDR3 length: 15 amino acids. Germline V CDR1 and CDR2: MDHEN, SYDVKM. Trimming took 5 bases from V and 1 from J, leaving 11 bases between them. CDR3 in DNA: TGTGCCAGCAGTCCACCAGCAGGGAACACCGGGGAGCTGTTTTTT. This translates into CASSPPAGNTGELFF.

This sequence joins TRBV18 and TRBJ2-7, with D perhaps TRBD1 or TRBD2 (5 bases each). Trimming stripped 0 bases from V and 4 bases from J, with 10 bases between. This CDR3 contains 14 residues. Germline-derived CDR1 and CDR2 are KGHSH and LQKENI. The DNA for the CDR3 is TGTGCCAGCTCACCACCTGGGGACGCTTACGAGCAGTACTTC. Protein: CASSPPGDAYEQYF.

In its sample, this clonotype was seen many times. CDR3 DNA sequence: TGCGCCAGCAGCTGGGGACTAGCGAGAGCACGCACAGATACGCAGTATTTT. Encoded protein: CASSWGLARARTDTQYF. V gene TRBV5-1 combines with J gene TRBJ2-3; 10 positions match TRBD2. The V gene's germline CDR1 is SGHRS and CDR2 YFSETQ. The CDR3 has 17 residues. The V segment lost 3 bases and the J segment 1 base; nucleotides outside the gene matches: 8.

The chain uses TRBV5-1 and TRBJ1-4; no definite D call. V shed 1 base and J shed 1 base, with 14 bases lying between them. Germline CDR1 and CDR2: SGHRS and YFSETQ. The CDR3 runs to 17 residues. CDR3 coding DNA: TGCGCCAGCAGCTTGACGGCAGGTGGTGAAACTAATGAAAAACTGTTTTTT. This encodes CASSLTAGGETNEKLFF.

This clonotype was counted many times. The CDR3 nucleotides read TGTGCCAGCATTGACCTCGTAGGGGCAACTTCGGACGCTAACTATGGCTACACCTTC. It specifies CASIDLVGATSDANYGYTF. This sequence joins TRBV12-3 or TRBV12-4 and TRBJ1-2, with D perhaps matching TRBD1 (5 bases). V was pared by 7 bases and J by 0 bases, with 27 bases between. The CDR3 contains 19 residues.

V and J are TRBV4-1 and TRBJ2-1, with 10 positions matching TRBD2. The CDR3 length is 21 residues. Trimming at V came to 0 bases and at J to 0 bases, leaving 14 bases not matched to a gene. Germline V gives CDR1 MGHRA, CDR2 YSYEKL. CDR3 DNA: TGCGCCAGCAGCCAAGAGAGGGCAGCGGGGGGGCCCCTGAGCTCCTACAATGAGCAGTTCTTC. Amino acids: CASSQERAAGGPLSSYNEQFF.

This clonotype was detected many times. The V call is TRBV27, the J call TRBJ1-1; weak D call: TRBD1 (5 bases). Germline CDR1 and CDR2: MNHEY and SMNVEV (reference sequence). This CDR3 is built from 13 residues. Trimming took 6 bases from V and 4 from J, leaving 12 bases between them. The CDR3 loop is CASSQQGTTEAFF. As DNA, the CDR3 is TGTGCCAGCAGCCAGCAGGGTACCACTGAAGCTTTCTTT.